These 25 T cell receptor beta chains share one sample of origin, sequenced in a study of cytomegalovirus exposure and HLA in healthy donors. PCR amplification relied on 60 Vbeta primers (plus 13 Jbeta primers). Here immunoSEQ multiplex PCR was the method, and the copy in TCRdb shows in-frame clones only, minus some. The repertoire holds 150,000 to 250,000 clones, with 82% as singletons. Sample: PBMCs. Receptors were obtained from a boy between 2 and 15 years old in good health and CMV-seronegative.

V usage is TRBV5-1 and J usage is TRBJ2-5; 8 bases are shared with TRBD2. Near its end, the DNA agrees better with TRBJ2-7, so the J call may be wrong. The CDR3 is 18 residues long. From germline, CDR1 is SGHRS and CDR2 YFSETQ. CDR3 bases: TGCGCCAGCAGCTTTCGATCCAATAGCGGGGAGACCAATTACGAGCAGTACTTC. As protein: CASSFRSNSGETNYEQYF.

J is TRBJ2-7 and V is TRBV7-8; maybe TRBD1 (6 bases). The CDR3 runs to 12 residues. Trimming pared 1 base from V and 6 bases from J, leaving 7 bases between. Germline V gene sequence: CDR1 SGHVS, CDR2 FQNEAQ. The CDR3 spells CASSLDRAEQYF. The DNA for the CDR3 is TGTGCCAGCAGCTTAGACAGGGCCGAGCAGTACTTC.

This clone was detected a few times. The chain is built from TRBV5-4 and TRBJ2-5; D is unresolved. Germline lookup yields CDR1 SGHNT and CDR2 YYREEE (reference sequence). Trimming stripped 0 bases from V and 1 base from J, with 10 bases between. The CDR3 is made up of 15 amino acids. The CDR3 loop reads CASSLDRRTQETQYF. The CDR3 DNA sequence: TGTGCCAGCAGCTTGGATCGGAGAACCCAAGAGACCCAGTACTTC.

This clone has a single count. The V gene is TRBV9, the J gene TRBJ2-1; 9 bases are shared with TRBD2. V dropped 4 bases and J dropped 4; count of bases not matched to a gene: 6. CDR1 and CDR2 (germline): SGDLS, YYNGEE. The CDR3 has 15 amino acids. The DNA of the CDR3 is TGTGCCAGCAGCCCTAGCGGGGAGAATTACAATGAGCAGTTCTTC. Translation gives CASSPSGENYNEQFF.

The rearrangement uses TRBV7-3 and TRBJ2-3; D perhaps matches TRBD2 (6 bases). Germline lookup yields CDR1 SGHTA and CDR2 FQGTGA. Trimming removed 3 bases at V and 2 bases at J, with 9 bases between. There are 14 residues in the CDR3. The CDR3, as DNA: TGTGCCAGCAGCTTGGGGGGAATCACAGATACGCAGTATTTT. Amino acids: CASSLGGITDTQYF.

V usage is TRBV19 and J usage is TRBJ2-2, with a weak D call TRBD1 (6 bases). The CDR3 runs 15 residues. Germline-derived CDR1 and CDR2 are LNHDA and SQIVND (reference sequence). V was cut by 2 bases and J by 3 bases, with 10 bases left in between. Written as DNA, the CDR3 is TGTGCCAGTAGTATATTCGGGACATACACCGGGGAGCTGTTTTTT. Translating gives CASSIFGTYTGELFF.

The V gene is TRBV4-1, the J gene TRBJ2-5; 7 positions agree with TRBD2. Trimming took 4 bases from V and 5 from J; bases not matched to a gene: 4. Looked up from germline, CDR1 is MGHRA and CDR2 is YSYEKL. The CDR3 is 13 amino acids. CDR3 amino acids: CASSRLAWETQYF. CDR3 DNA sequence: TGCGCCAGCAGCCGACTAGCATGGGAGACCCAGTACTTC.

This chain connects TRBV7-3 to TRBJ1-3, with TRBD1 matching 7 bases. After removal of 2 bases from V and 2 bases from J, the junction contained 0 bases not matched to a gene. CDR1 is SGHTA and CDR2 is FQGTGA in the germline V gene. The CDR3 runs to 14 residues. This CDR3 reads CASSLGTAGNTIYF. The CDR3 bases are TGTGCCAGCAGCTTAGGGACAGCTGGAAACACCATATATTTT.

CDR3 region: CSAQGGRQSANYGYTF. The CDR3 DNA reads as TGCAGCGCCCAAGGGGGTCGGCAGAGCGCTAACTATGGCTACACCTTC. The rearrangement links TRBV29-1 to TRBJ1-2; D may be TRBD1 (6 bases). V was trimmed by 7 bases and J by 0 bases, leaving 21 bases between them. The CDR3 consists of 16 residues. CDR1 and CDR2 from the germline V gene are SQVTM and ANQGSEA.

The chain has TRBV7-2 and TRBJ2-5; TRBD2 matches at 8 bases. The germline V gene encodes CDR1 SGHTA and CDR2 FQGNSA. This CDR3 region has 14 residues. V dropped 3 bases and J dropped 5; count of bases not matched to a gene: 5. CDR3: CASSFGRGRETQYF. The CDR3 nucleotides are TGTGCCAGCAGCTTCGGGAGGGGCCGGGAGACCCAGTACTTC.

The CDR3 bases are TGTGCCAGCTCACCTGCCCTAGGGAACACTGAAGCTTTCTTT. Residues: CASSPALGNTEAFF. The chain links TRBV18 to TRBJ1-1; no clear D. CDR1 KGHSH and CDR2 LQKENI come from the germline V gene. This CDR3 comprises 14 residues. Trimming removed 3 bases from V and 1 base from J, with 9 bases in between. The complete variable domain, with remaining parts taken from reference TRBV18 and TRBJ1-1, reads NAGVMQNPRHLVRRRGQEARLRCSPMKGHSHVYWYRQLPEEGLKFMVYLQKENIIDESGMPKERFSAEFPKEGPSILRIQQVVRGDSAAYFCASSPALGNTEAFFGQGTRLTVV.

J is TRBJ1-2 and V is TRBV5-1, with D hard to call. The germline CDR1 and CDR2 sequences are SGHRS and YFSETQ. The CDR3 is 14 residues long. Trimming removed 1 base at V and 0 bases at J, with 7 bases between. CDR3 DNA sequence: TGCGCCAGCAGCTTGACAGAGCCTAACTATGGCTACACCTTC. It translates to CASSLTEPNYGYTF.

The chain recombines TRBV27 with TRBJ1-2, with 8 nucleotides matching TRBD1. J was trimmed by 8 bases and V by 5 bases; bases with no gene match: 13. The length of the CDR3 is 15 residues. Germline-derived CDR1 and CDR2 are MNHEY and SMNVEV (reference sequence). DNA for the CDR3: TGTGCCAGCAGTCCGCCCCACGGACAGGGTTACGGCTACACCTTC. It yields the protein CASSPPHGQGYGYTF.

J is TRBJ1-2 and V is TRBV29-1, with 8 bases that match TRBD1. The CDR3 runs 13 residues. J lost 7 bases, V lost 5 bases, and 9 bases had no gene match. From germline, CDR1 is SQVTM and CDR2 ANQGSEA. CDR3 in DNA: TGCAGCGTTCTCCCGGACAGGGCGGGTGGCTACACCTTC. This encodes CSVLPDRAGGYTF.

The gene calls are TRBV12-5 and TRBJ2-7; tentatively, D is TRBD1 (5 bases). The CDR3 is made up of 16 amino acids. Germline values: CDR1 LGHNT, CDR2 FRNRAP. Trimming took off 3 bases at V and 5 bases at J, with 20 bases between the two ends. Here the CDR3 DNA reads TGTGCTAGTGGTTTCCCTCCGGACACAACGGAACACGAGCAGTACTTC. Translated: CASGFPPDTTEHEQYF.

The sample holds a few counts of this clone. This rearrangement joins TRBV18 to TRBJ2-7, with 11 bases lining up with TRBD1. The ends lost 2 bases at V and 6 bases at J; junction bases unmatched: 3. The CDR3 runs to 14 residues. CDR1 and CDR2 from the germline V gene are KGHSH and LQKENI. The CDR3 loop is CASSPGTGGREQYF. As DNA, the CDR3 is TGTGCCAGCTCACCAGGGACAGGGGGACGCGAGCAGTACTTC.

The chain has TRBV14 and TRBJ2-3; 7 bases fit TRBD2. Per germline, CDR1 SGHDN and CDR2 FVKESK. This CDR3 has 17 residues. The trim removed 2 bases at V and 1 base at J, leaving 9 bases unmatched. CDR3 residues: CASSQSLISGGTDTQYF. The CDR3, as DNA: TGTGCCAGCAGCCAATCCCTTATCAGCGGGGGCACAGATACGCAGTATTTT. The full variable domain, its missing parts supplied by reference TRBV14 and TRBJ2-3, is EAGVTQFPSHSVIEKGQTVTLRCDPISGHDNLYWYRRVMGKEIKFLLHFVKESKQDESGMPNNRFLAERTGGTYSTLKVQPAELEDSGVYFCASSQSLISGGTDTQYFGPGTRLTVL.

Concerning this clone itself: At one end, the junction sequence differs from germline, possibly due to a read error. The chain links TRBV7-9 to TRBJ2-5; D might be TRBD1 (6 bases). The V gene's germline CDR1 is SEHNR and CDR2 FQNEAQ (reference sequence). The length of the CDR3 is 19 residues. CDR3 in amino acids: CSSTPSVRRFRDKGETQYF. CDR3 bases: TGTTCCAGCACCCCCTCGGTTCGTCGTTTCCGGGACAAAGGAGAGACCCAGTACTTC.

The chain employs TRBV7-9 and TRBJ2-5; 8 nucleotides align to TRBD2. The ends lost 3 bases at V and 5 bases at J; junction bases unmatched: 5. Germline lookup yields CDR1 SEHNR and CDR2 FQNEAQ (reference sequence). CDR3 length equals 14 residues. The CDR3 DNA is TGTGCCAGCAGCTTCGGGGGGGCGCGGGAGACCCAGTACTTC. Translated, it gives CASSFGGARETQYF.

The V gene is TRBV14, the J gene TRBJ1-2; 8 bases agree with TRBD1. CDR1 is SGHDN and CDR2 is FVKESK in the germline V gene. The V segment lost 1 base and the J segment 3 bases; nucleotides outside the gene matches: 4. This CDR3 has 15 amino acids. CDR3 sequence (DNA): TGTGCCAGCAGCCAAGCACCGGGACAGGACTATGGCTACACCTTC. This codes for CASSQAPGQDYGYTF.

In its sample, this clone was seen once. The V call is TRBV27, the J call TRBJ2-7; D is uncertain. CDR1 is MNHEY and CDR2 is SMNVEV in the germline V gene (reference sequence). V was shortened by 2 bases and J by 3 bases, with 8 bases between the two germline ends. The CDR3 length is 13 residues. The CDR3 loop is CASSLESGYEQYF. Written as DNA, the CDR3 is TGTGCCAGCAGTTTAGAGTCGGGCTACGAGCAGTACTTC.

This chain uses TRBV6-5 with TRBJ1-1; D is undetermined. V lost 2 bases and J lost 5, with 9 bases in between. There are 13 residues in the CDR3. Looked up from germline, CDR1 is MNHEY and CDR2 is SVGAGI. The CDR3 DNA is TGTGCCAGCAGTTACGCCCGGGTTACTGAAGCTTTCTTT. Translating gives CASSYARVTEAFF.

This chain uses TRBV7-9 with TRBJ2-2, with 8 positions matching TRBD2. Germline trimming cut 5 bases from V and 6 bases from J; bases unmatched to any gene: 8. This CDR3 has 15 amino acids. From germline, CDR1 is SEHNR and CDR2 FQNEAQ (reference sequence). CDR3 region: CASSPHAGGSGELFF. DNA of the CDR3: TGTGCCAGCAGCCCCCACGCGGGGGGATCCGGGGAGCTGTTTTTT.

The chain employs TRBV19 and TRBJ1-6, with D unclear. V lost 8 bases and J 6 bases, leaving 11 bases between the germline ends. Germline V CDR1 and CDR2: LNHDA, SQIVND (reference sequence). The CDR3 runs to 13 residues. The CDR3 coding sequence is TGTGCCAGTGCGGTAAGACTTAATTCACCCCTCCACTTT. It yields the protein CASAVRLNSPLHF.

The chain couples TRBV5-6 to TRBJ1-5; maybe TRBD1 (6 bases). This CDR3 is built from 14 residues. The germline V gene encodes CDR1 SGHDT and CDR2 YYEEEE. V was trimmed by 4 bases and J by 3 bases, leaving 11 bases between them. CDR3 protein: CASSLGQYNQPQHF. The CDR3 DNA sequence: TGTGCCAGCAGCCTAGGACAGTACAATCAGCCCCAGCATTTT.